The source of this T cell receptor (beta chain) is a study of T-cell memory formation after mild COVID-19. Study at large: TCR clusters were mostly confined to one donor each.

The TCR alpha and TCR beta cDNA libraries, bearing sample barcodes and UMIs, were generated by 5'RACE using constant-segment primers. TCRdb processed the 5' RACE reads anew with MiXCR; each CDR3 protein has one entry. The table records 450,000 to 650,000 distinct CDR3 sequences, roughly 22% of them present only once. CDR3 length equals 13 residues. Between the trimmed V and J ends, which lost 3 bases and 3 bases, there was a span of 5 bases. This clonotype was found many times. The antigen remains undetermined. Findings and limits, study-wide: The study detected some responding clones in pre-infection memory, suggesting cross-reactive memory joined.

The chain carries TRBV12-3 or TRBV12-4 and TRBJ2-2, with D possibly TRBD1 on 5 matching bases. This clonotype was obtained from an adult woman who had mild COVID-19 (a few samples of this study predate the infection). Cell type and time point are not known. The sequenced material came from PBMCs or a T cell subset sorted from them (not recorded which). CDR3 amino acids: CASSLGHTGELFF. As DNA, the CDR3 is TGTGCCAGCAGTTTGGGGCACACCGGGGAGCTGTTTTTT.